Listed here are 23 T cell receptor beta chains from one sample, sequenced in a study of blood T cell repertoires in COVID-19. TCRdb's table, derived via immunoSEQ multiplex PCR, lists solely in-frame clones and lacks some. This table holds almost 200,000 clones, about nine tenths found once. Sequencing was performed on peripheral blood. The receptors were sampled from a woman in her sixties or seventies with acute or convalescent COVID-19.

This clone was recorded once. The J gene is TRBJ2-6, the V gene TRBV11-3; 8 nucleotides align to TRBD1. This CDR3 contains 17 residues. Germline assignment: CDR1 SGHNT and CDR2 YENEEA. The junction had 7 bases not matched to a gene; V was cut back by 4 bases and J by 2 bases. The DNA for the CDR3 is TGTGCCAGCAGCTCGAGGACAGGGTCTACTGGGGCCAACGTCCTGACTTTC. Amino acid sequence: CASSSRTGSTGANVLTF.

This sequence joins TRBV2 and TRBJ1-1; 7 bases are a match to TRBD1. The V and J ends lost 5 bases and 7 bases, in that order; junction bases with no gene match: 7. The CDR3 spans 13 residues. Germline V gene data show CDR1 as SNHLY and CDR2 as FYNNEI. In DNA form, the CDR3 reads TGTGCCAGCAGTCTAAACCGGGACAGTGAAGCTTTCTTT. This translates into CASSLNRDSEAFF.

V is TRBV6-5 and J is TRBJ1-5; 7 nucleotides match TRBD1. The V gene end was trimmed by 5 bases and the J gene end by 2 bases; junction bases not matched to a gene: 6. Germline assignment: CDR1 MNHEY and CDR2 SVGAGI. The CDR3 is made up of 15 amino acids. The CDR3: CASSTRQGGNQPQHF. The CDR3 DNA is TGTGCCAGCAGTACAAGACAGGGTGGCAATCAGCCCCAGCATTTT.

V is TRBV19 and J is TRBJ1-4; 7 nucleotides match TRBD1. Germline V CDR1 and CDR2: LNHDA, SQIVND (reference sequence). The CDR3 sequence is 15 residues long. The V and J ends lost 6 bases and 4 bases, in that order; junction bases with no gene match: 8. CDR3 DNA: TGTGCCAGTAGGCAACAGGGGAGCGGTAATGAAAAACTGTTTTTT. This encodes CASRQQGSGNEKLFF. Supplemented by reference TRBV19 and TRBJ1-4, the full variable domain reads DGGITQSPKYLFRKEGQNVTLSCEQNLNHDAMYWYRQDPGQGLRLIYYSQIVNDFQKGDIAEGYSVSREKKESFPLTVTSAQKNPTAFYLCASRQQGSGNEKLFFGSGTQLSVL.

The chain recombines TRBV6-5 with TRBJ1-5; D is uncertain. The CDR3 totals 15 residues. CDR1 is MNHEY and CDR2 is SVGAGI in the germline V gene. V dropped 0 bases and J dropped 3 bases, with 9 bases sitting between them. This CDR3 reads CASSYSGRVNQPQHF. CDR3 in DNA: TGTGCCAGCAGTTACTCTGGGAGGGTCAATCAGCCCCAGCATTTT.

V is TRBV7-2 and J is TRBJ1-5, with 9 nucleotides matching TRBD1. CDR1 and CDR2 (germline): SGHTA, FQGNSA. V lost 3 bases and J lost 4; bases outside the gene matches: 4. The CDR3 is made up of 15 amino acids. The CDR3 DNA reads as TGTGCCAGCAGCTTGGGGGGACAGGGAAATCAGCCCCAGCATTTT. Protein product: CASSLGGQGNQPQHF.

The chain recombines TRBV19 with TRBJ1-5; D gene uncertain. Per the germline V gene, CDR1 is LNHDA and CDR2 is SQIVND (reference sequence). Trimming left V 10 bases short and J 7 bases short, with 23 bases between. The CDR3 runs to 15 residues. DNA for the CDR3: TGTGCCACCAAGGACGGGGAGGGTAGACACCAGCCCCAGCATTTT. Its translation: CATKDGEGRHQPQHF.

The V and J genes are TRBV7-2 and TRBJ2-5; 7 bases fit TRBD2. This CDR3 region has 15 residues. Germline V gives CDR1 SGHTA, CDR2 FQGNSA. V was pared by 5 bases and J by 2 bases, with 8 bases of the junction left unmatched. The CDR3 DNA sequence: TGTGCCAGCAGCCTAGGGACTACCCGTCAAGAGACCCAGTACTTC. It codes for CASSLGTTRQETQYF.

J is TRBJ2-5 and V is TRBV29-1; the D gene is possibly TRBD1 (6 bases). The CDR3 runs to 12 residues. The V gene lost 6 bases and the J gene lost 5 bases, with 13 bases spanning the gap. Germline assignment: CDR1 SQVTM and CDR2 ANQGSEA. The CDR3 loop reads CSVITGMETQYF. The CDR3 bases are TGCAGCGTAATCACAGGGATGGAGACCCAGTACTTC.

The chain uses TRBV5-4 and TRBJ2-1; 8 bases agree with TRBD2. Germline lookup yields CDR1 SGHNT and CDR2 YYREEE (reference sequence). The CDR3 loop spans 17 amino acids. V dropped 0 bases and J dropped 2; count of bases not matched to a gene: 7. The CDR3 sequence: CASSLVVTSATYNEQFF. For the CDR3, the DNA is TGTGCCAGCAGCTTGGTTGTGACTAGCGCCACCTACAATGAGCAGTTCTTC.

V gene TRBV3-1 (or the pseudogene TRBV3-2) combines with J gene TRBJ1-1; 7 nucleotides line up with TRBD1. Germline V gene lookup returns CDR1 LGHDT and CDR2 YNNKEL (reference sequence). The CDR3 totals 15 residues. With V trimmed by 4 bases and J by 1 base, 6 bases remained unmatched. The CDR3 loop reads CASSLSRDRNTEAFF. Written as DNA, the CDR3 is TGTGCCAGCAGCCTTTCTAGGGACAGGAACACTGAAGCTTTCTTT.

CDR3 coding DNA: TGTGCCACAAAAATGACAGGGAGTGGCAAAAACATTCAGTACTTC. This translates into CATKMTGSGKNIQYF. J is TRBJ2-4 and V is TRBV21-1; the table's TRBD1 call for D was not verified on the DNA. TRBV21-1 is described as a pseudogene. The CDR3 covers 15 residues.

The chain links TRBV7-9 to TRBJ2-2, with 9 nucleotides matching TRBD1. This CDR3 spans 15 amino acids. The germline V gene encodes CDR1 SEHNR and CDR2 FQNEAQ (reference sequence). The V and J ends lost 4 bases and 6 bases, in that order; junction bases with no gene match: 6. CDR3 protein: CASSSGQGGSGELFF. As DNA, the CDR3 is TGTGCCAGCAGCTCGGGACAGGGTGGTTCCGGGGAGCTGTTTTTT.

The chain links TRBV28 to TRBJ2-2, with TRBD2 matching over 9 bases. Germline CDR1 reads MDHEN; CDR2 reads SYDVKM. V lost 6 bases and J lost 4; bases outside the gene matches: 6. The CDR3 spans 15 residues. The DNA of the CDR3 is TGTGCCAGCAGGGGTCGCGGGAGGGCCACCGGGGAGCTGTTTTTT. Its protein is CASRGRGRATGELFF.

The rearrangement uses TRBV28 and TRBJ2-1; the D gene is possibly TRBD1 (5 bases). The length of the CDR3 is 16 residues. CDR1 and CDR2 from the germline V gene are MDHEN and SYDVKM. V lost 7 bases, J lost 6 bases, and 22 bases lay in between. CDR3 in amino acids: CASTQPGQGRGNEQFF. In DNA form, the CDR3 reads TGTGCCAGCACCCAACCCGGGCAGGGAAGGGGCAATGAGCAGTTCTTC. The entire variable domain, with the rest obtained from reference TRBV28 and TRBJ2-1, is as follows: DVKVTQSSRYLVKRTGEKVFLECVQDMDHENMFWYRQDPGLGLRLIYFSYDVKMKEKGDIPEGYSVSREKKERFSLILESASTNQTSMYLCASTQPGQGRGNEQFFGPGTRLTVL.

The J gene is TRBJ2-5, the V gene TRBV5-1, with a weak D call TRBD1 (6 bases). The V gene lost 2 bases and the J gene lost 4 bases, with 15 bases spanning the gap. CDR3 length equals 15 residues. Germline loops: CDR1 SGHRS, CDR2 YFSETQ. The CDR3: CASSFTGTRGETQYF. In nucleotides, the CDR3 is TGCGCCAGCAGCTTTACAGGGACCCGGGGAGAGACCCAGTACTTC. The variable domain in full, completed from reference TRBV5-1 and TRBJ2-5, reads KAGVTQTPRYLIKTRGQQVTLSCSPISGHRSVSWYQQTPGQGLQFLFEYFSETQRNKGNFPGRFSGRQFSNSRSEMNVSTLELGDSALYLCASSFTGTRGETQYFGPGTRLLVL.

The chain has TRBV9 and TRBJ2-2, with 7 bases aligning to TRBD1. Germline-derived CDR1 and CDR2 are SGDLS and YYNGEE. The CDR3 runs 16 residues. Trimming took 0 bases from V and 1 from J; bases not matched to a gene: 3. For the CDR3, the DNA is TGTGCCAGCAGCGTAGAACCAGGGGGGAACACCGGGGAGCTGTTTTTT. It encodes CASSVEPGGNTGELFF. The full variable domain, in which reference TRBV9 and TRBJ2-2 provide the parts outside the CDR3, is DSGVTQTPKHLITATGQRVTLRCSPRSGDLSVYWYQQSLDQGLQFLIQYYNGEERAKGNILERFSAQQFPDLHSELNLSSLELGDSALYFCASSVEPGGNTGELFFGEGSRLTVL.

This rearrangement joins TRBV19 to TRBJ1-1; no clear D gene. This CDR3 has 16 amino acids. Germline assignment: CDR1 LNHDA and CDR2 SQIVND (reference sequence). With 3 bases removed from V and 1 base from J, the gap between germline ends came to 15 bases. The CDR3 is CASSMGRGSQNTEAFF. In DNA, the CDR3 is TGTGCCAGTAGTATGGGTAGAGGCAGCCAGAACACTGAAGCTTTCTTT.

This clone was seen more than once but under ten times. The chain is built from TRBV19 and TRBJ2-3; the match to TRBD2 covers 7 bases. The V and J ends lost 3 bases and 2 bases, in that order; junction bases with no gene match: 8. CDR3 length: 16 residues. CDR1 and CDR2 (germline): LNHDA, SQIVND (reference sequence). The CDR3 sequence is CASSIQPGLHTDTQYF. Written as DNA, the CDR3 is TGTGCCAGTAGTATCCAACCGGGACTACACACAGATACGCAGTATTTT.

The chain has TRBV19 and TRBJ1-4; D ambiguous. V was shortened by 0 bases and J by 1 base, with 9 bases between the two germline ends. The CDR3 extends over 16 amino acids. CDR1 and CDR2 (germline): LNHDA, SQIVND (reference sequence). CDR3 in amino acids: CASSIDLGQTNEKLFF. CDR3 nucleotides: TGTGCCAGTAGTATAGATCTTGGCCAAACTAATGAAAAACTGTTTTTT.

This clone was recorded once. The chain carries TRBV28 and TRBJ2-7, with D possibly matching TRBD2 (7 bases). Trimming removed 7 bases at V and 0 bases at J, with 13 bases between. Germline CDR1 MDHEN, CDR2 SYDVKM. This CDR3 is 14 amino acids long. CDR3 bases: TGTGCCAGCACGCGGGGGCCCCCCTCCTACGAGCAGTACTTC. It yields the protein CASTRGPPSYEQYF. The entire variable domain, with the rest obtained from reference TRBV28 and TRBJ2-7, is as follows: DVKVTQSSRYLVKRTGEKVFLECVQDMDHENMFWYRQDPGLGLRLIYFSYDVKMKEKGDIPEGYSVSREKKERFSLILESASTNQTSMYLCASTRGPPSYEQYFGPGTRLTVT.

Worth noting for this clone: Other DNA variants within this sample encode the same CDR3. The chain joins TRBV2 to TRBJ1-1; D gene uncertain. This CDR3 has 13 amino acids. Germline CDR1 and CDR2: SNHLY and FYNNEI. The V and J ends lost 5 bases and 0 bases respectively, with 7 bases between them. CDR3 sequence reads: CASSKDMNTEAFF. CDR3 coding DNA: TGTGCCAGCAGTAAAGATATGAACACTGAAGCTTTCTTT.

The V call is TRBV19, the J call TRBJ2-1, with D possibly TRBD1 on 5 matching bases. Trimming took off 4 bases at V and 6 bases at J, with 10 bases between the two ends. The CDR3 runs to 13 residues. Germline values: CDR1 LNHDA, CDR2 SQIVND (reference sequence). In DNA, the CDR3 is TGTGCCAGTAGTACAAGGGGCCCCAATGAGCAGTTCTTC. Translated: CASSTRGPNEQFF.